This TCR beta chain was obtained from a study of Graves' ophthalmopathy and Graves' hyperthyroidism. Germline V gene data show CDR1 as MNHNS and CDR2 as SASEGT. V was cut by 7 bases and J by 2 bases, with 11 bases left in between. The CDR3 extends over 13 amino acids. TCR beta CDR3 amplification used RNA transcripts. Second-round multiplex PCR followed a first-round RT-PCR using HTBI primers. TCRdb redid the calling of the multiplex PCR reads with MiXCR, one entry per CDR3 protein. The data hold 350,000 to 450,000 distinct CDR3 sequences, with around 19% observed a single time. Ophthalmopathy-affected donors exhibited moderate-to-severe activity, CAS ≥3, NOSPECS ≥4, and duration under 3 months.

The source material was peripheral blood. V is TRBV6-1 and J is TRBJ1-1, with D unclear. This receptor was obtained from a woman aged 18-29 years with Graves' ophthalmopathy. The CDR3 is CASNHQKNTEAFF. CDR3 DNA: TGTGCCAGCAACCACCAAAAAAACACTGAAGCTTTCTTT.